This T cell receptor (beta chain) was documented in a study of cytomegalovirus exposure and HLA in healthy donors (dated by TCRdb to about 2017). Notes on the research overall: The approximately 710 repertoires of the first cohort and the 110 or so validation repertoires were produced on the same platform, according to a later analysis. The aim of the study was to test whether cataloging public T cell receptors could identify signatures of past pathogen exposure. Besides the first cohort of around 670 subjects, a separate validation cohort made up of around 120 different subjects was used. The study combined high-throughput TCR immunosequencing, statistical association of individual TCRs with disease status, and machine learning to predict cytomegalovirus infection status. The study at large found these results: Cytomegalovirus status was reported to be diagnosed by the classifier with high specificity and sensitivity in both the original and validation cohorts. According to the authors, the approach could potentially be generalized to other disease states and immunological phenotypes. Three of the identified cytomegalovirus-associated TCR beta chains were confirmed in vitro to be specific for cytomegalovirus antigens. Across donors, most TCR sequences were observed very rarely, whereas some public TCRs were present in many individuals. A later analysis found that TCRs clustered in the first cohort also tended to co-occur in the 120 or so validation repertoires, with about 94% of cluster scores above 0. A total of around 150 TCR beta chains were listed by the study as associated with cytomegalovirus. A later analysis lacked HLA typing for the validation cohort, so it scored co-occurrence in that cohort across all 120 repertoires.

For CDR1 and CDR2, the germline V gene (reference sequence) lists MNHEY and SMNVEV. There are 14 amino acids in the CDR3, from cysteine to phenylalanine inclusive. Left in the record is the CDR3 DNA by itself, 42 bases read in frame from the first base. Trimming costs V 2 bases and J 6 bases, and their ends lie 10 bases apart. In the case of this clone: The clone's antigen remains unknown. Base qualities are missing; no much larger clone stands one base away.

The donors belonged to the validation cohort of approximately 130 subjects, which was separate from the approximately 700-subject first cohort. Library method: the immunoSEQ multiplex PCR assay. In the paper's pipeline: To diagnose cytomegalovirus status from the catalog of TCR beta chain sequences, a statistical classification framework was built. TCRdb took this table from immuneACCESS and kept in-frame rearrangements with V and J called. Such tables lack part of the clones; where checked against another copy, unresolved V genes explain under half of the gap, and the rest is unexplained. V and J calls and clone size follow that table, whereas D and trimming were derived from the DNA. Across this sample there are approximately 230,000 clones, with approximately 84% seen only once. The ten largest clones capture about 12% of the sample.

The V and J segments used are TRBV27 and TRBJ2-2, and possibly TRBD2, on 5 matching bases. The sequencing sample was made of PBMCs. The TCR comes from a man between 18 and 35 years old in good health and CMV-seropositive. The bases are TGTGCCAGCAGTTTACGGGAAATGGCCGGGGAGCTGTTTTTT. Its protein reads: CASSLREMAGELFF.